This T cell receptor (beta chain) stems from a study of identical twins. Concerning this clonotype: Its antigen is as yet unknown.

The CDR3 loop spans 15 amino acids. With 0 bases removed from V and 4 bases from J, the gap between germline ends came to 15 bases. The germline gives CDR1 DFQATT, CDR2 SNEGSKA (reference sequence). TCRdb passed the 5' RACE reads through MiXCR, listing each CDR3 protein once. The sample has about 530,000 distinct CDR3 sequences; roughly 15% are singletons. Study-level findings and limits: Without tracking the same donors, conclusions rested on cross-sectional statistical analysis. Zero-insertion analyses could be partly confounded by invariant MAIT and iNKT cells. Insertion counts were lower in abundant cord blood beta clonotypes, a trend that memory repertoires did not show.

These data were likewise used in another study, on yellow fever vaccine responses in identical twins.

V is TRBV20-1 and J is TRBJ1-1, with D hard to call. The origin of this receptor is a woman between 18 and 29 years old in good health. Sequencing was performed on CD4+ T cells sorted from blood. The chain's CDR3 is CSARDRGRKGTEAFF. DNA of the CDR3: TGCAGTGCTAGAGATCGAGGGAGAAAAGGCACTGAAGCTTTCTTT.